This TCR beta chain was profiled in a study of beta chain features in type 1 diabetes. Background on the study: What patients shared with healthy donors was a similar profile of age, gender and cell yields. General observations from the study: Shorter TCRB CDR3s, moderately but significantly so, were found in Type 1 diabetes patients in all four CD4+ subsets.

The investigators reverse transcribed all of the isolated RNA, so they sequenced expressed TCRB transcripts. Sequencing was performed with immunoSEQ multiplex PCR; in TCRdb, only in-frame clones are kept and a portion is missing. The sample records about 370,000 clones, over 8.5% being singletons. With respect to this clone: Its antigen is not identified.

Over 95% purity was reached by all sorted populations. Trimming took off 0 bases at V and 1 base at J, with 13 bases between the two ends. Germline V CDR1 and CDR2: LNHNV, YYDKDF (reference sequence). CDR3 size: 16 residues. Sequences were obtained from central memory CD4+ T cells from blood. The sequence was collected from a man in his thirties or forties with type 1 diabetes. The J gene is TRBJ2-7, the V gene TRBV15; TRBD2 might be the D (6 bases). This chain's CDR3 is CATSRDLGLASYEQYF. CDR3 nucleotides: TGTGCCACCAGCAGAGATCTGGGACTGGCATCCTACGAGCAGTACTTC.